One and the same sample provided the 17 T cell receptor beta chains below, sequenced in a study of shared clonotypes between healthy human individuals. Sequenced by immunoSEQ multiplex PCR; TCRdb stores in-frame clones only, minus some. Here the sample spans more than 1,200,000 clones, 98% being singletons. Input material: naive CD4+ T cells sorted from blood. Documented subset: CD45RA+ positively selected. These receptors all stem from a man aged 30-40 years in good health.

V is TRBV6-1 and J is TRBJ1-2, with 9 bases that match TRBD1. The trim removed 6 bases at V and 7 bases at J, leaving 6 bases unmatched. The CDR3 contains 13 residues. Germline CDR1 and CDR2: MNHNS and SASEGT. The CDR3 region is CASRVLTGGGYTF. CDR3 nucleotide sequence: TGTGCCAGCAGGGTCTTGACAGGGGGTGGCTACACCTTC.

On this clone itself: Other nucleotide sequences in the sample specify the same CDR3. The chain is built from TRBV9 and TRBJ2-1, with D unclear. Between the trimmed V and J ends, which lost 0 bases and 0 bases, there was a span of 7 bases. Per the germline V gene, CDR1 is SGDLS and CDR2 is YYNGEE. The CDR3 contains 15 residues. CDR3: CASSVAGGSYNEQFF. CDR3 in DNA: TGTGCCAGCAGCGTAGCGGGCGGCTCCTACAATGAGCAGTTCTTC.

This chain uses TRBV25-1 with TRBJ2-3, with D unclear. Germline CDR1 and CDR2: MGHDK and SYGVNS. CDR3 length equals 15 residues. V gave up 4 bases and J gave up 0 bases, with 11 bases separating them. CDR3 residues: CASSAGWPSTDTQYF. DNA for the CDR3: TGTGCCAGCAGTGCCGGGTGGCCTAGCACAGATACGCAGTATTTT.

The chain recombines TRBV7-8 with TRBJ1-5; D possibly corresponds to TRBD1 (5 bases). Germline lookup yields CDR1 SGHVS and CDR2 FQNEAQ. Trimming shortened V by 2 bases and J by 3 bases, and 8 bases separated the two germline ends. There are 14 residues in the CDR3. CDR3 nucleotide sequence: TGTGCCAGCAGCTTATTGGGACCCAATCAGCCCCAGCATTTT. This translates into CASSLLGPNQPQHF.

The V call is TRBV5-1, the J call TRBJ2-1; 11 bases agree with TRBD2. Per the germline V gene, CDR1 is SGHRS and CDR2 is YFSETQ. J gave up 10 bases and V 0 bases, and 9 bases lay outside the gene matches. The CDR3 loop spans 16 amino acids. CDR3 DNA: TGCGCCAGCAGCTTGGCCCAGACTAGCGGGGATCGGGAGCAGTTCTTC. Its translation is CASSLAQTSGDREQFF.

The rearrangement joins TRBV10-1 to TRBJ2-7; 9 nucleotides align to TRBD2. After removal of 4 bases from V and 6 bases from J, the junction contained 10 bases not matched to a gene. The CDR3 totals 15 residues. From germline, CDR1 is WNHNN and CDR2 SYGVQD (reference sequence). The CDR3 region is CASSVVGGRAGEQYF. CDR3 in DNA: TGCGCCAGCAGTGTCGTCGGCGGGAGGGCCGGCGAGCAGTACTTC.

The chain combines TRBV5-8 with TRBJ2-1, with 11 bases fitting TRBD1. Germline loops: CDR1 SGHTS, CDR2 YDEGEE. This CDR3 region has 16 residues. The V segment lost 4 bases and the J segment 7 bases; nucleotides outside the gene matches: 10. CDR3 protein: CASSIPGQGVMNEQFF. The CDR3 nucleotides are TGTGCCAGCAGCATACCGGGACAGGGGGTTATGAATGAGCAGTTCTTC.

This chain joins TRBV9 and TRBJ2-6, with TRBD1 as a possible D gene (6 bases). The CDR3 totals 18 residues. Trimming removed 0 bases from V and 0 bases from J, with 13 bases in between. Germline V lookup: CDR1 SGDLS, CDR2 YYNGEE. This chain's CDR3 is CASSVVGTLPSGANVLTF. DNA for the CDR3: TGTGCCAGCAGCGTAGTAGGGACACTTCCCTCTGGGGCCAACGTCCTGACTTTC.

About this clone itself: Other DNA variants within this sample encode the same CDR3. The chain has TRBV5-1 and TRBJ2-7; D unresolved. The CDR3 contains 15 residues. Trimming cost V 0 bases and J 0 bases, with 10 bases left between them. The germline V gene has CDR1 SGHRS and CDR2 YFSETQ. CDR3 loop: CASSLAGSFSYEQYF. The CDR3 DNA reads TGCGCCAGCAGCTTGGCAGGCAGTTTCTCCTACGAGCAGTACTTC.

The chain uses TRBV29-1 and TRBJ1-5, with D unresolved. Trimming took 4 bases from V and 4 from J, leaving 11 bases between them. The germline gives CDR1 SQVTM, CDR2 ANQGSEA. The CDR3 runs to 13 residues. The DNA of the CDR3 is TGCAGCGTTGGTGGGCCGGGGAATCAGCCCCAGCATTTT. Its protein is CSVGGPGNQPQHF.

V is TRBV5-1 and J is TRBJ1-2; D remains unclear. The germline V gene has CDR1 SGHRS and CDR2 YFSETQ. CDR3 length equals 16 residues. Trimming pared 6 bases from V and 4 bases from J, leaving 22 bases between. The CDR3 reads CASNFGLGSRGYGYTF. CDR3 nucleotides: TGCGCCAGCAACTTCGGGTTGGGGTCACGGGGCTATGGCTACACCTTC.

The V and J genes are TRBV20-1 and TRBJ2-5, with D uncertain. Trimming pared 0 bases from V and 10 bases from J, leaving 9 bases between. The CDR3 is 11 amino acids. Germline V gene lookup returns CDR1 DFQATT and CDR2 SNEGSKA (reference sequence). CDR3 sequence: CSARDSQDQYF. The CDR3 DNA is TGCAGTGCTAGAGATAGCCAGGACCAGTACTTC.

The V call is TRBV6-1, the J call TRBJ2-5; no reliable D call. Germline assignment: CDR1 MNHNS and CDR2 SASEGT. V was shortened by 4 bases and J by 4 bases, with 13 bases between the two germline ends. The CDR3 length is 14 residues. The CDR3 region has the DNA TGTGCCAGCAGTGCGGGCCCTCTCGGAGAGACCCAGTACTTC. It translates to CASSAGPLGETQYF.

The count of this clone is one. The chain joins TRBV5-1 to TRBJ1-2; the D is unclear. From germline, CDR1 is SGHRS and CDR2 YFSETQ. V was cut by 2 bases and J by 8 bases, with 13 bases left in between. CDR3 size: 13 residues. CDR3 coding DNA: TGCGCCAGCAGCTTCGGGAGGGCCGCCGGCTACACCTTC. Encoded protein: CASSFGRAAGYTF.

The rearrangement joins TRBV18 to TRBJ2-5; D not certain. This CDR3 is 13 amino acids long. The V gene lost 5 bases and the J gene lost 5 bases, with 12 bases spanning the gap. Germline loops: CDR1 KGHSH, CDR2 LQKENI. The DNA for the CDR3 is TGTGCCAGCTCAGCGTCCCTTGGGGAGACCCAGTACTTC. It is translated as CASSASLGETQYF.

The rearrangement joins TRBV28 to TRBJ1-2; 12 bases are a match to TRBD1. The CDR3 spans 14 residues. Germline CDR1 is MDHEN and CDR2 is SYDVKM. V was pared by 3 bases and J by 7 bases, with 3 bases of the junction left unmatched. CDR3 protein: CASSLGTGGFGYTF. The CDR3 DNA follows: TGTGCCAGCAGTTTGGGGACAGGGGGCTTTGGCTACACCTTC.

The CDR3 is CASSFGLQPQHF. The CDR3 region has the DNA TGTGCCAGCAGTTTCGGTCTTCAGCCCCAGCATTTT. The chain is built from TRBV28 and TRBJ1-5; D not resolved. The CDR3 spans 12 residues. Trimming stripped 3 bases from V and 6 bases from J, with 6 bases between. CDR1 is MDHEN and CDR2 is SYDVKM in the germline V gene.